The rows below give T cell receptor beta chains drawn from one sample of a study of beta chain features in type 1 diabetes. Using immunoSEQ multiplex PCR, the repertoire was profiled, and TCRdb retains in-frame clones only, with some absent. This sample has a few hundred thousand clones, with 9.6% found just once. The sample comprised naive CD4+ T cells from blood. The receptors originated from a young woman in good health. Each CDR3 is given with its conserved first and last residue. Clone size is given for some rows only: seen once, a few or many times, or a class if the clone is expanded.

TRBV29-1	TRBJ2-5	many	CSSTGGMETQYF
TRBV7-2	TRBJ2-7	-	CASSPRLGTSAGEQYF
TRBV28	-	-	CASEPTAGSYEQYF
TRBV6-5	TRBJ1-1	few	CASTGTGGTEAFF
TRBV5-6	TRBJ1-2	-	CASSRIDRGGGYTF
TRBV7-2	TRBJ2-3	many	CASSSRQATREQYF
TRBV7-7	TRBJ2-2	-	CASSLMRGGTGELFF
TRBV6-1	TRBJ2-5	few	CASSEGARETQYF
TRBV2	TRBJ2-6	few	CASSEPGQGLAGANVLTF
TRBV19	TRBJ2-1	-	CASSMGSDRFRETYNEQFF
TRBV29-1	TRBJ2-7	-	CSVVDSQLSYEQYF
TRBV29-1	TRBJ1-2	-	CSVQGGQGLYGYTF
TRBV25-1	TRBJ2-5	-	CASSEFGRGVSQETQYF
TRBV10-3	TRBJ1-2	-	CAISEPDRGLGGYTF
TRBV19	TRBJ1-1	few	CASSRNRIGAEAFF
TRBV7-3	TRBJ2-3	-	CASSLRAGGLSTDTQYF
TRBV5-1	TRBJ2-5	few	CASGTGTGGFQETQYF
TRBV11-3	TRBJ2-3	few	CASSPYSGGRDTQYF
TRBV2	TRBJ1-1	few	CASKRDRGTEAFF
TRBV19	TRBJ2-1	few	CASSIVPGGQQFF
TRBV7-9	TRBJ2-7	few	CASRGLRSGSYEQYF
TRBV28	TRBJ2-7	-	CASNRGQRYEQYF
TRBV5-1	TRBJ2-5	-	CASTGQGAFETQYF
TRBV15	TRBJ2-1	-	CATSRPSGPRDEQFF
TRBV15	TRBJ2-3	few	CATSRDLPGLALSTDTQYF
TRBV29-1	TRBJ1-4	-	CSVGSANEKLFF
TRBV5-5	TRBJ1-5	-	CASSPRERGSNQPQHF
TRBV5-6	TRBJ1-6	-	CASSLGTNNSPLHF
TRBV19	TRBJ2-1	few	CASSEVAGGLRYNEQFF
TRBV29-1	TRBJ2-5	many	CSVGQDQETQYF
TRBV5-1	TRBJ2-1	few	CASSEGTANEQFF
TRBV6-5	TRBJ1-1	few	CASSSDRGINTEAFF
TRBV29-1	TRBJ2-3	few	CSVEPGDTQYF
TRBV7-9	TRBJ1-5	-	CASSPGTRLYQPQHF
TRBV5-1	TRBJ2-3	-	CASSLGTSGLTDTQYF
TRBV15	TRBJ2-6	-	CATRGPGGAAGANVLTF
TRBV6-4	TRBJ2-3	-	CASSDSILDTDTQYF
TRBV23-1	TRBJ2-5	many	CASSQSGGETQYF
TRBV7-3	TRBJ2-7	-	CASSLQGTGDYEQYF
TRBV5-1	TRBJ2-7	-	CATSAGTAAYEQYF
TRBV6-6	TRBJ2-7	few	CASSSNRLSYEQYF
TRBV2	TRBJ2-1	-	CASSENRGRGRSNEQFF
TRBV6-1	TRBJ1-1	few	CASSVHVTIEAFF
TRBV6-5	TRBJ2-1	-	CASISGGSYNEQFF
TRBV28	TRBJ1-2	few	CAIRDTSYGYTF
TRBV30	TRBJ2-2	-	CAWRSRQRGYTGELFF
TRBV7-2	TRBJ2-2	-	CASSSRLAGGRTGELFF
TRBV9	TRBJ2-7	-	CASSVAAGRTAGEQYF
TRBV30	TRBJ1-2	-	CAWSGTGGRGYTF
TRBV30	TRBJ2-3	few	CAWSVGEGDTQYF